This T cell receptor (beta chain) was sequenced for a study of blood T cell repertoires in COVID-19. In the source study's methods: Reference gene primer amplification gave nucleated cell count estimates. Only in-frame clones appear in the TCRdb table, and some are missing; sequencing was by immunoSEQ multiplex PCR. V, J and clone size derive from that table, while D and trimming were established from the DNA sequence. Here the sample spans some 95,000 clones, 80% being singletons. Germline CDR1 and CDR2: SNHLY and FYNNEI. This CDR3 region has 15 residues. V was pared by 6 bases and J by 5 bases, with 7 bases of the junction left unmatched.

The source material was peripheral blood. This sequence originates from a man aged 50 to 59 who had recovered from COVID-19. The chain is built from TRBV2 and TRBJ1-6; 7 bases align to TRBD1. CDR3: CASSAIDRDNSPLHF. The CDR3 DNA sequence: TGTGCCAGCAGCGCTATTGACAGGGATAATTCACCCCTCCACTTT. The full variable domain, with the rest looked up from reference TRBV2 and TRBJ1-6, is EPEVTQTPSHQVTQMGQEVILRCVPISNHLYFYWYRQILGQKVEFLVSFYNNEISEKSEIFDDQFSVERPDGSNFTLKIRSTKLEDSAMYFCASSAIDRDNSPLHFGNGTRLTVT.